These 2 T cell receptor beta chains were all obtained from the same sample, sequenced in a study of blood T cell repertoires in COVID-19. Generated by immunoSEQ multiplex PCR, the TCRdb table keeps only in-frame clones and is missing some. The sample lists some 150,000 clones; about nine tenths were seen once. Material for sequencing was peripheral blood. The source is a human donor in a cohort sampled during active COVID-19.

The chain recombines TRBV14 with TRBJ2-7, with 8 bases aligning to TRBD2. This CDR3 is built from 15 residues. Trimming cost V 0 bases and J 1 base; bases outside gene matches: 2. Germline V CDR1 and CDR2: SGHDN, FVKESK. CDR3 in amino acids: CASSQDSSGSYEQYF. CDR3 DNA sequence: TGTGCCAGCAGCCAAGATTCTAGCGGGTCCTACGAGCAGTACTTC.

This clone is classed as medium-sized. The chain is built from TRBV30 and TRBJ1-2, with D hard to call. Looked up from germline, CDR1 is GTSNPN and CDR2 is SVGIG (reference sequence). V lost 3 bases and J 7 bases, leaving 15 bases between the germline ends. This CDR3 spans 13 amino acids. The CDR3 is CAWRRHTRGGYTF. Here the CDR3 DNA reads TGTGCCTGGAGAAGGCACACCCGGGGTGGCTACACCTTC. Looking up the rest from reference TRBV30 and TRBJ1-2 gives the full variable domain: SQTIHQWPATLVQPVGSPLSLECTVEGTSNPNLYWYRQAAGRGLQLLFYSVGIGQISSEVPQNLSASRPQDRQFILSSKKLLLSDSGFYLCAWRRHTRGGYTFGSGTRLTVV.